Presented here are 30 T cell receptor beta chains from one specimen sequenced in a study of blood T cell repertoires in COVID-19. Measured with immunoSEQ multiplex PCR; TCRdb has only the in-frame clones, and not every one. The sample has about 200,000 clones, less than 90% seen once. Material: peripheral blood. These receptors were obtained from a human donor in a cohort sampled during active COVID-19.

This clone was seen more than once but under ten times. The chain carries TRBV27 and TRBJ1-4; 7 nucleotides match TRBD1. Unmatched junction bases numbered 10, after V lost 7 bases and J lost 5 bases. CDR1 and CDR2 (germline): MNHEY, SMNVEV (reference sequence). This CDR3 comprises 15 residues. The CDR3 bases are TGTGCCAGCAACAAGAGGGGGCAGGGGAATGAAAAACTGTTTTTT. Encoded protein: CASNKRGQGNEKLFF.

This clone appeared a single time. The genes are TRBV5-1 and TRBJ2-3, with D hard to call. Trimming removed 7 bases at V and 5 bases at J, with 23 bases between. CDR3 size: 16 residues. Germline values: CDR1 SGHRS, CDR2 YFSETQ. This chain's CDR3 is CASRYSDTLEGDTQYF. DNA of the CDR3: TGCGCCAGCCGATATAGTGACACTCTGGAAGGAGATACGCAGTATTTT.

Here the CDR3 DNA reads TGTGCCAGCAGCGTAGCGGGAGGTGGGATCGAAGAGACAGATACGCAGTATTTT. Translated: CASSVAGGGIEETDTQYF. The J gene is TRBJ2-3, the V gene TRBV4-2; TRBD2 matches 10 bases. Germline V gene lookup returns CDR1 LGHNA and CDR2 YNFKEQ. Losses at the gene ends were 5 bases for V and 3 bases for J; bases not matched to a gene: 14. The length of the CDR3 is 18 residues.

J is TRBJ2-1 and V is TRBV2; D is ambiguous. CDR3 length: 13 residues. With 2 bases removed from V and 4 bases from J, the gap between germline ends came to 6 bases. Germline V gene sequence: CDR1 SNHLY, CDR2 FYNNEI. This chain's CDR3 is CASSEISYNEQFF. In nucleotides, the CDR3 is TGTGCCAGCAGTGAAATCAGTTACAATGAGCAGTTCTTC.

This clone has more than one count but fewer than ten. V and J are TRBV4-1 and TRBJ2-2, with 10 nucleotides matching TRBD1. The germline gives CDR1 MGHRA, CDR2 YSYEKL. Trimming at V came to 4 bases and at J to 6 bases, leaving 14 bases not matched to a gene. This CDR3 has 18 amino acids. The CDR3 loop reads CASSPRAGTGAPSGELFF. For the CDR3, the DNA is TGCGCCAGCAGCCCCAGAGCAGGGACAGGGGCTCCCTCCGGGGAGCTGTTTTTT.

The chain recombines TRBV11-2 with TRBJ2-5, with D perhaps matching TRBD2 (5 bases). Trimming removed 5 bases from V and 5 bases from J, with 15 bases in between. CDR3 size: 14 residues. Germline loops: CDR1 SGHAT, CDR2 FQNNGV. The CDR3 DNA sequence: TGTGCCAGCAGCCCAGCCACTAGTCTGGAGACCCAGTACTTC. Its protein product is CASSPATSLETQYF.

This clone was detected only once. The chain links TRBV7-2 to TRBJ2-7, with D maybe TRBD2 (5 bases). Germline V CDR1 and CDR2: SGHTA, FQGNSA. V was clipped by 5 bases and J by 2 bases, with 19 bases between them. The CDR3 consists of 16 residues. CDR3 in DNA: TGTGCCAGCAGCGACTACACTCGGAGCGGAACCTACGAGCAGTACTTC. Residues: CASSDYTRSGTYEQYF.

The sample holds one count of this clone. This CDR3 is CASSQPDRGAEAFF. Here the CDR3 DNA reads TGTGCCAGCAGCCAACCAGACAGGGGGGCCGAAGCTTTCTTT. The chain has TRBV3-1 (or the pseudogene TRBV3-2) and TRBJ1-1, with 9 bases matching TRBD1. V was pared by 2 bases and J by 8 bases, with 6 bases of the junction left unmatched. The CDR3 extends over 14 amino acids. CDR1 is LGHDT, CDR2 YNNKEL, per germline (reference sequence).

CDR3: CASSHGWGDTGNTIYF. The CDR3 bases are TGCGCCAGCAGCCACGGGTGGGGAGATACTGGAAACACCATATATTTT. The chain uses TRBV5-1 and TRBJ1-3; D uncertain. The CDR3 is 16 residues long. Germline CDR1 reads SGHRS; CDR2 reads YFSETQ. The germline V and J ends were trimmed by 4 bases and 2 bases, with 16 bases remaining between them.

The chain recombines TRBV7-8 with TRBJ1-3, with 8 bases fitting TRBD1. This CDR3 comprises 16 residues. CDR1 and CDR2 (germline): SGHVS, FQNEAQ. With V trimmed by 3 bases and J by 3 bases, 7 bases remained unmatched. CDR3: CASSLSGQALGNTIYF. CDR3 in DNA: TGTGCCAGCAGCTTGTCGGGACAGGCGCTTGGAAACACCATATATTTT.

The V call is TRBV29-1, the J call TRBJ1-2; a weak D match, TRBD1 (5 bases). The germline V gene has CDR1 SQVTM and CDR2 ANQGSEA. V dropped 4 bases and J dropped 5 bases, with 11 bases sitting between them. The CDR3 is 12 residues long. This CDR3 is CSVGGGGYGYTF. CDR3 bases: TGCAGCGTTGGGGGCGGGGGTTATGGCTACACCTTC. Based on the CDR3 plus reference TRBV29-1 and TRBJ1-2, the full variable domain is SAVISQKPSRDICQRGTSLTIQCQVDSQVTMMFWYRQQPGQSLTLIATANQGSEATYESGFVIDKFPISRPNLTFSTLTVSNMSPEDSSIYLCSVGGGGYGYTFGSGTRLTVV.

The CDR3 DNA is TGTGCCAGCAGCTTAGCGGCAGGGGGCACAGATACGCAGTATTTT. Translation: CASSLAAGGTDTQYF. The J gene is TRBJ2-3, the V gene TRBV11-2; perhaps TRBD1 as D (6 bases). The CDR3 is 15 residues long. Germline CDR1 is SGHAT and CDR2 is FQNNGV. Trimming shortened V by 1 base and J by 1 base, and 9 bases separated the two germline ends. Supplemented by reference TRBV11-2 and TRBJ2-3, the full variable domain reads EAGVAQSPRYKIIEKRQSVAFWCNPISGHATLYWYQQILGQGPKLLIQFQNNGVVDDSQLPKDRFSAERLKGVDSTLKIQPAKLEDSAVYLCASSLAAGGTDTQYFGPGTRLTVL.

The chain uses TRBV20-1 and TRBJ2-5; D is unclear. There are 11 residues in the CDR3. Per germline, CDR1 DFQATT and CDR2 SNEGSKA (reference sequence). V gave up 2 bases and J gave up 4 bases, with 5 bases separating them. CDR3 nucleotide sequence: TGCAGTGCTAGACTAGTAGAGACCCAGTACTTC. As protein: CSARLVETQYF.

This sequence joins TRBV2 and TRBJ1-1; a possible D gene is TRBD1 (6 bases). The CDR3 contains 13 residues. V was cut by 7 bases and J by 5 bases, with 14 bases left in between. Germline V CDR1 and CDR2: SNHLY, FYNNEI. CDR3 bases: TGTGCCAGCAACAGGGAATTTACGACTGAAGCTTTCTTT. This translates into CASNREFTTEAFF.

Only a few counts were recorded for this clone. The genes are TRBV6-4 and TRBJ2-2, with 11 nucleotides matching TRBD1. The germline V gene has CDR1 MRHNA and CDR2 SNTAGT. The V and J ends lost 6 bases and 5 bases, in that order; junction bases with no gene match: 8. The CDR3 loop spans 16 amino acids. DNA for the CDR3: TGTGCCAGCAGGCCCCTCGGGACAGGGGGGACCGGGGAGCTGTTTTTT. This encodes CASRPLGTGGTGELFF.

The rearrangement uses TRBV3-1 (or the pseudogene TRBV3-2) and TRBJ2-3; 8 positions agree with TRBD2. This CDR3 comprises 18 residues. Germline trimming cut 4 bases from V and 2 bases from J; bases unmatched to any gene: 14. CDR1 is LGHDT and CDR2 is YNNKEL in the germline V gene (reference sequence). The CDR3 region is CASSLGGLASGHTDTQYF. The CDR3 coding sequence is TGTGCCAGCAGCCTAGGAGGACTAGCTTCTGGGCACACAGATACGCAGTATTTT.

V and J are TRBV11-2 and TRBJ1-1; possible D gene TRBD1, 6 bases. The CDR3 loop spans 13 amino acids. Trimming removed 3 bases at V and 5 bases at J, with 10 bases between. Looked up from germline, CDR1 is SGHAT and CDR2 is FQNNGV. The CDR3 reads CASSLQGWTEAFF. CDR3 coding DNA: TGTGCCAGCAGCTTGCAGGGGTGGACTGAAGCTTTCTTT.

This chain joins TRBV29-1 and TRBJ2-3, with D tentatively TRBD2 (5 bases). CDR1 is SQVTM and CDR2 is ANQGSEA in the germline V gene. This CDR3 has 14 amino acids. V lost 7 bases, J lost 2 bases, and 16 bases lay in between. This CDR3 reads CSGAGRVVTDTQYF. The CDR3 region has the DNA TGCAGCGGGGCCGGGCGGGTGGTCACAGATACGCAGTATTTT.

The rearrangement links TRBV11-2 to TRBJ2-1, with TRBD1 as a possible D gene (5 bases). V was trimmed by 1 base and J by 5 bases, leaving 15 bases between them. CDR3 length: 16 amino acids. Germline CDR1 reads SGHAT; CDR2 reads FQNNGV. As DNA, the CDR3 is TGTGCCAGCAGCTTAGTTGGTGGGGCCCACAACAATGAGCAGTTCTTC. Its translation: CASSLVGGAHNNEQFF.

The chain carries TRBV27 and TRBJ1-2; a possible D gene is TRBD1 (5 bases). The ends were cut back, 7 bases at V and 3 bases at J, with 15 bases in the middle. This CDR3 is 14 amino acids long. Per the germline V gene, CDR1 is MNHEY and CDR2 is SMNVEV (reference sequence). The CDR3, as DNA: TGTGCCAGCAAGTTTGGGTGGGGGGACTATGGCTACACCTTC. Translation: CASKFGWGDYGYTF.

V and J are TRBV5-1 and TRBJ2-1, with D tentatively TRBD2 (6 bases). Germline V lookup: CDR1 SGHRS, CDR2 YFSETQ. V was clipped by 2 bases and J by 9 bases, with 24 bases between them. This CDR3 contains 17 residues. The CDR3 region is CASSFDSTAGYKGEQFF. CDR3 in DNA: TGCGCCAGCAGCTTCGACTCGACAGCGGGCTATAAGGGTGAGCAGTTCTTC.

J is TRBJ2-3 and V is TRBV18; unclear D gene. Germline-derived CDR1 and CDR2 are KGHSH and LQKENI. This CDR3 has 14 residues. V dropped 7 bases and J dropped 0 bases, with 11 bases sitting between them. CDR3 region: CASLVPGSTDTQYF. The CDR3 DNA follows: TGTGCCAGCTTGGTGCCGGGTAGCACAGATACGCAGTATTTT. The variable domain in full, with the rest retrieved from reference TRBV18 and TRBJ2-3, is NAGVMQNPRHLVRRRGQEARLRCSPMKGHSHVYWYRQLPEEGLKFMVYLQKENIIDESGMPKERFSAEFPKEGPSILRIQQVVRGDSAAYFCASLVPGSTDTQYFGPGTRLTVL.

This clone was seen a few times. The chain uses TRBV10-1 and TRBJ2-3; 8 nucleotides agree with TRBD2. Germline-derived CDR1 and CDR2 are WNHNN and SYGVQD (reference sequence). The J segment lost 1 base and the V segment lost 6 bases, leaving 3 bases of the junction unmatched. The CDR3 consists of 14 residues. Here the CDR3 reads CASRDSGGTDTQYF. In DNA form, the CDR3 reads TGCGCCAGCAGAGATAGCGGGGGCACAGATACGCAGTATTTT.

This chain joins TRBV5-4 and TRBJ1-2, with unresolved D. The CDR3 extends over 14 amino acids. Trimming took 4 bases from V and 0 from J, leaving 10 bases between them. The germline V gene has CDR1 SGHNT and CDR2 YYREEE (reference sequence). The CDR3 reads CASSRTASNYGYTF. The CDR3 DNA sequence: TGTGCCAGCAGCCGAACAGCTTCTAACTATGGCTACACCTTC.

The CDR3 DNA is TGCGCCAGCAGCGCGGGAGCAGGTTACAATGAGCAGTTCTTC. This codes for CASSAGAGYNEQFF. V usage is TRBV5-1 and J usage is TRBJ2-1; TRBD2 matches 7 bases. The CDR3 runs 14 residues. V lost 4 bases, J lost 4 bases, and 5 bases stayed unmatched. Germline CDR1 reads SGHRS; CDR2 reads YFSETQ.

This clone was counted a single time. The V and J genes are TRBV18 and TRBJ1-3; TRBD1 matches at 8 bases. The CDR3 extends over 14 amino acids. CDR1 KGHSH and CDR2 LQKENI come from the germline V gene. Trimming removed 4 bases from V and 8 bases from J; junction bases left unmatched: 7. The CDR3 sequence is CASSRSTGAHTIYF. CDR3 bases: TGTGCCAGCTCACGCTCGACAGGGGCGCACACCATATATTTT.

The chain uses TRBV29-1 and TRBJ2-2, with 9 bases identical to TRBD2. V lost 3 bases, J lost 2 bases, and 4 bases stayed unmatched. Germline lookup yields CDR1 SQVTM and CDR2 ANQGSEA. CDR3 size: 15 residues. Written as DNA, the CDR3 is TGCAGCGTTGACCTTAGCGGGGGAAACACCGGGGAGCTGTTTTTT. Protein: CSVDLSGGNTGELFF.

This chain connects TRBV27 to TRBJ1-5; TRBD1 aligns across 10 bases. There are 15 residues in the CDR3. V shed 8 bases and J 6 bases; nucleotides not matched to a gene: 10. Germline loops: CDR1 MNHEY, CDR2 SMNVEV (reference sequence). The CDR3 sequence: CASARDRGVGQPQHF. The CDR3 DNA reads TGTGCCAGCGCCCGGGACAGGGGTGTAGGTCAGCCCCAGCATTTT.

Concerning this clone itself: This specimen includes other DNA sequences encoding the same CDR3. This chain connects TRBV28 to TRBJ2-7, with D unclear. The germline V gene has CDR1 MDHEN and CDR2 SYDVKM. Trimming stripped 4 bases from V and 3 bases from J, with 4 bases between. This CDR3 is built from 11 residues. CDR3 coding DNA: TGTGCCAGCAGTTCATTCTACGAGCAGTACTTC. Its protein product is CASSSFYEQYF.

A note on this clone: This same CDR3 is encoded by further DNA sequences in the sample. This sequence joins TRBV9 and TRBJ1-6, with 8 positions matching TRBD1. The CDR3 loop spans 15 amino acids. The germline V gene has CDR1 SGDLS and CDR2 YYNGEE. V trimming: 3 bases; J trimming: 10 bases; junction bases outside the gene matches: 9. The CDR3 nucleotides are TGTGCCAGCAGCGCGCTTGGGACAGGAGGATCACCCCTCCACTTT. The encoded protein is CASSALGTGGSPLHF.